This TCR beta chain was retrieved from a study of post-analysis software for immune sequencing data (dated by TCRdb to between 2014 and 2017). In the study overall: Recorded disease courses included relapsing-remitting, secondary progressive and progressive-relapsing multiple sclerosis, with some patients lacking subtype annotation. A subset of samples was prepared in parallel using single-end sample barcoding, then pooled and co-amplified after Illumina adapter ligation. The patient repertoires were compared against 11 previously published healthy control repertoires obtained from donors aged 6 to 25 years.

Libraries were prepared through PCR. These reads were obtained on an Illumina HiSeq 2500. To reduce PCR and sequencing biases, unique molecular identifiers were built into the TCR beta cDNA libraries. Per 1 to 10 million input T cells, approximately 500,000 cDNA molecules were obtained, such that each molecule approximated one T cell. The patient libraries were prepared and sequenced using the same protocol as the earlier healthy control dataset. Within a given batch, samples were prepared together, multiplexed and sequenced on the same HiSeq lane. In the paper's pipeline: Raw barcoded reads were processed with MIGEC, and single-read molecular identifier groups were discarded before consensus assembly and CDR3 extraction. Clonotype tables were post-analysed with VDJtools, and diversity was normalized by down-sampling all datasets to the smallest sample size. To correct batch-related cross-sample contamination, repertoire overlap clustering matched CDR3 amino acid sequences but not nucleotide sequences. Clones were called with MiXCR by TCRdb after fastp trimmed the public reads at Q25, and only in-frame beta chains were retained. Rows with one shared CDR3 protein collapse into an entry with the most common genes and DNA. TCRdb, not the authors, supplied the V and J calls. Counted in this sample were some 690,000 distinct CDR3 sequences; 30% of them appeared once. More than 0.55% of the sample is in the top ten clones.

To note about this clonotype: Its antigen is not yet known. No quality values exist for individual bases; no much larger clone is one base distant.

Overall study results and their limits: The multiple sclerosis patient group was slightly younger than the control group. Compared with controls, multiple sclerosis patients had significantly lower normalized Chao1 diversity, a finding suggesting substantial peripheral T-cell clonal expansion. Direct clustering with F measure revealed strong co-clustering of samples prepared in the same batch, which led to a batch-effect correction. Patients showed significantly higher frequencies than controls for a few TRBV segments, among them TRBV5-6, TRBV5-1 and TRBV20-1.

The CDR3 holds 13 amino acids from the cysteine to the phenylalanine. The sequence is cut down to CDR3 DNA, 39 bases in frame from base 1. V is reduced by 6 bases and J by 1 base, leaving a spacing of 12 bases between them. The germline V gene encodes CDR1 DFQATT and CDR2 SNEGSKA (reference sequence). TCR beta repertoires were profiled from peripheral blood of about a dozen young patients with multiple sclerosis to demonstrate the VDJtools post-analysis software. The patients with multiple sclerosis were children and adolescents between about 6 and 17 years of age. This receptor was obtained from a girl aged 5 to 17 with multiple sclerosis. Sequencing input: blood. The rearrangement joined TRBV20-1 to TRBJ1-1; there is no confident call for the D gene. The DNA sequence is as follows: TGCAGTGCCCCCCGCCCCGGGAACACTGAAGCTTTCTTT. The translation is CSAPRPGNTEAFF.